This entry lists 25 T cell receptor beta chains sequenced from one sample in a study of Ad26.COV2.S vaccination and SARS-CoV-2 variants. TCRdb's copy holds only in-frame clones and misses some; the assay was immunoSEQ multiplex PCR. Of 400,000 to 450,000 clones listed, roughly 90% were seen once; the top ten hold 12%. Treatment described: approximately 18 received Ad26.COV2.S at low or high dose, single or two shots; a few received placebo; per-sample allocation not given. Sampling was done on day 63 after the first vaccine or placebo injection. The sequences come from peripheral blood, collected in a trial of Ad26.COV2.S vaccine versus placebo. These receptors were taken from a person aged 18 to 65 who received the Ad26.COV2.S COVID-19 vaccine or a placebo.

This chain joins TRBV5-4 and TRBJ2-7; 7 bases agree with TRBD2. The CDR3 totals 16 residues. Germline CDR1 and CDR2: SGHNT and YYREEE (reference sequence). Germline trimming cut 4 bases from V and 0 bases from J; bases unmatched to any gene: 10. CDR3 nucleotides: TGTGCCAGCAGCGGAGGGCTAGCGGAGTCCTCCTACGAGCAGTACTTC. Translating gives CASSGGLAESSYEQYF.

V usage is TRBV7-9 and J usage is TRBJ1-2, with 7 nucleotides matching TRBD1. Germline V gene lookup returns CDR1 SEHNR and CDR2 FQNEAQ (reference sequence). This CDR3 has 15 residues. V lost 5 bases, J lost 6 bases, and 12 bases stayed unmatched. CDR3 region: CASSRAGGTSHGYTF. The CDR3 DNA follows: TGTGCCAGCAGCAGAGCAGGGGGGACCTCCCATGGCTACACCTTC.

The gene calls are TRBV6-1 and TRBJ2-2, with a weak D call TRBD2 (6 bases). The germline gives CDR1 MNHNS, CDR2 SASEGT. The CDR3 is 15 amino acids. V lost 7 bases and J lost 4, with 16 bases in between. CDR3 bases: TGTGCCAGCACAGCCACGGGACTTATCACCGGGGAGCTGTTTTTT. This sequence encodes CASTATGLITGELFF.

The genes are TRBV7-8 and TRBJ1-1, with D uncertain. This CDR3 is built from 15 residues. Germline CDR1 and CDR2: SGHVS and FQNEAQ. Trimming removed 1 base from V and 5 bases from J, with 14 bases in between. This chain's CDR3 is CASSLVRPRGTEAFF. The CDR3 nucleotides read TGTGCCAGCAGCTTAGTCCGGCCCCGTGGGACTGAAGCTTTCTTT.

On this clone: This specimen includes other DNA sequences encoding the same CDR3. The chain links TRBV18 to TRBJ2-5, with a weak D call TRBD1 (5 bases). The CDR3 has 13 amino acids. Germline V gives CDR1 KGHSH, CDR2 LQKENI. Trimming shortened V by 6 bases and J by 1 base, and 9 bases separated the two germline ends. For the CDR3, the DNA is TGTGCCAGCTCCCCAGGGTCCCAAGAGACCCAGTACTTC. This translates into CASSPGSQETQYF.

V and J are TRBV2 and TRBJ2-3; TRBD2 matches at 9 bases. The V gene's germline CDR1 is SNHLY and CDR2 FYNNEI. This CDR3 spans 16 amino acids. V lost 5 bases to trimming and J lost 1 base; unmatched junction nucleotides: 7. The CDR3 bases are TGTGCCAGCAGTCCCTTTAGCGGGAGCGGCACAGATACGCAGTATTTT. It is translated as CASSPFSGSGTDTQYF.

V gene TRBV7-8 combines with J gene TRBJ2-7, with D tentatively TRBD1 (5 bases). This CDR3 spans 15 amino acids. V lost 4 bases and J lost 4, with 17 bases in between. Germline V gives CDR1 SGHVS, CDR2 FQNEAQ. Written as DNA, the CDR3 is TGTGCCAGCAGCTCTCCGTCAGGGTCCGGGTACGAGCAGTACTTC. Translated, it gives CASSSPSGSGYEQYF.

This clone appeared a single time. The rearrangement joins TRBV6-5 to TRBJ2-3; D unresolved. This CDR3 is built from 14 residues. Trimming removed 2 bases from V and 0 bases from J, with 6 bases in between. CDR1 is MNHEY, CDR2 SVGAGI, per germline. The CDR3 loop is CASSYQRSTDTQYF. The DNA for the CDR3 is TGTGCCAGCAGTTACCAGAGAAGCACAGATACGCAGTATTTT.

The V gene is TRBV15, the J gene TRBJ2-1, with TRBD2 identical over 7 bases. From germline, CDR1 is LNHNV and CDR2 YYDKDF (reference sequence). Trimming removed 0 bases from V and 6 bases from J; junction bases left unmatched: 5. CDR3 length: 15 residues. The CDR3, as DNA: TGTGCCACCAGCAGAGATGACGGGAGGTTCAATGAGCAGTTCTTC. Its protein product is CATSRDDGRFNEQFF.

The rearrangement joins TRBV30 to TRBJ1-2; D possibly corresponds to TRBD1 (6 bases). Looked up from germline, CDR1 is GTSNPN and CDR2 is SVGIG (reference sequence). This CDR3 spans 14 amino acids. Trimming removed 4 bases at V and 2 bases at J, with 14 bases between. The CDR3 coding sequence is TGTGCCTGGAACAGCCTAGGACAGAACTATGGCTACACCTTC. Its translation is CAWNSLGQNYGYTF.

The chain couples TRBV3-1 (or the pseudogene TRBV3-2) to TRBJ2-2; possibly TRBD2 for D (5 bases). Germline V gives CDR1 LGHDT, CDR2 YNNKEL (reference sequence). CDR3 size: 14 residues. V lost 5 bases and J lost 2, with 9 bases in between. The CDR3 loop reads CASSSGINTGELFF. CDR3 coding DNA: TGTGCCAGCAGCTCGGGAATTAACACCGGGGAGCTGTTTTTT.

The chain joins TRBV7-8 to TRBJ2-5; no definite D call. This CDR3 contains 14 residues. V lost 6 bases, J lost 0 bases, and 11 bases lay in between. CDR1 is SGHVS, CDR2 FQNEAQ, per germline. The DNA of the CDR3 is TGTGCCAGCAGGGAGCTTGGGTACCAAGAGACCCAGTACTTC. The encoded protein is CASRELGYQETQYF.

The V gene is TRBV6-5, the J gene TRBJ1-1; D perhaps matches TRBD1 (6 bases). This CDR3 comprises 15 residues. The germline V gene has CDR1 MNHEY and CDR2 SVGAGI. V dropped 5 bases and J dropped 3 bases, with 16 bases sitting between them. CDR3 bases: TGTGCCAGCAGTACCCCGGTGGACAGCCACACTGAAGCTTTCTTT. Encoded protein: CASSTPVDSHTEAFF.

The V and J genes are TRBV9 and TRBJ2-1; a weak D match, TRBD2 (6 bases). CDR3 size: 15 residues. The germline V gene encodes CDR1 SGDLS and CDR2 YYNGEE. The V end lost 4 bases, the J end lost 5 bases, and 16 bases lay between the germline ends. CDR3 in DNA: TGTGCCAGCAGCCCATCGACTAGATTCGACAATGAGCAGTTCTTC. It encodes CASSPSTRFDNEQFF. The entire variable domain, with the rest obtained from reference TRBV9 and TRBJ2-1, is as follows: DSGVTQTPKHLITATGQRVTLRCSPRSGDLSVYWYQQSLDQGLQFLIQYYNGEERAKGNILERFSAQQFPDLHSELNLSSLELGDSALYFCASSPSTRFDNEQFFGPGTRLTVL.

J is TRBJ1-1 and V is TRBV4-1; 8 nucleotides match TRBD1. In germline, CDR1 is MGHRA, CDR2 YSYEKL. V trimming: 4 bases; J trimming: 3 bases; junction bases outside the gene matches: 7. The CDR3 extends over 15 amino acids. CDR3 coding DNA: TGCGCCAGCAGCCCTCGACAGGGGTCGGACACTGAAGCTTTCTTT. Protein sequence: CASSPRQGSDTEAFF.

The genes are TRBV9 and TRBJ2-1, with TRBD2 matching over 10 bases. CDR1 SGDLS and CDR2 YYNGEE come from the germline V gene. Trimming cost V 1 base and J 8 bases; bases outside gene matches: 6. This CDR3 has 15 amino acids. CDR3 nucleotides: TGTGCCAGCAGCGTATCCCTAGCGGGAGTCCATGAGCAGTTCTTC. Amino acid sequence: CASSVSLAGVHEQFF.

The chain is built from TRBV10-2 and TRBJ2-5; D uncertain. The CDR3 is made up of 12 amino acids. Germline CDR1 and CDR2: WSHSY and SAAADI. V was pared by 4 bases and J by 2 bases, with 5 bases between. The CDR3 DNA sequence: TGCGCCAGCAGTGGATTACAAGAGACCCAGTACTTC. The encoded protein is CASSGLQETQYF.

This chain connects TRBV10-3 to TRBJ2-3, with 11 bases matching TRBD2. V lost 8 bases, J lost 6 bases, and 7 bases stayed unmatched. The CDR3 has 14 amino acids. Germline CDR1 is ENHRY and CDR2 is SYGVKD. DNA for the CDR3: TGTGCCATCGGGCCTAGCGGGGGGTCCGATACGCAGTATTTT. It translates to CAIGPSGGSDTQYF.

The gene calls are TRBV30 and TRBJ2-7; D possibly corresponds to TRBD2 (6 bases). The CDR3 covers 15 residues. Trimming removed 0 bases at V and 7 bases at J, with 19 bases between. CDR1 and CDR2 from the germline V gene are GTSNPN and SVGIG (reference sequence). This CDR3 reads CAWSVGGVGPGEQYF. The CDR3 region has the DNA TGTGCCTGGAGTGTGGGGGGAGTAGGGCCCGGGGAGCAGTACTTC.

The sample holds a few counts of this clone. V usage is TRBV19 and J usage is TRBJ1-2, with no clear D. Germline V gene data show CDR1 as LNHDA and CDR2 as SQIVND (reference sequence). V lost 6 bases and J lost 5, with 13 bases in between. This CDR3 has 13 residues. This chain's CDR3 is CASSLTESYGYTF. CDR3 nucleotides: TGTGCCAGTAGCCTGACGGAGAGTTATGGCTACACCTTC.

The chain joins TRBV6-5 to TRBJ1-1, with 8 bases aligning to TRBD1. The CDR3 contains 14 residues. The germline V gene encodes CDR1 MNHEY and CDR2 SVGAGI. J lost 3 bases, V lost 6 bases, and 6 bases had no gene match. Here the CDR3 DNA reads TGTGCCAGCAGACCCGGACAGGGTCACACTGAAGCTTTCTTT. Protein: CASRPGQGHTEAFF.

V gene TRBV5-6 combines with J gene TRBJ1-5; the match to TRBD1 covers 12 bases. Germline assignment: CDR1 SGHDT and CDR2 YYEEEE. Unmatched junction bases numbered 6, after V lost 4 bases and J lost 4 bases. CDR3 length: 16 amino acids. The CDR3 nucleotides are TGTGCCAGCAGCAGGGGGACAGGGGGCGTAAATCAGCCCCAGCATTTT. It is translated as CASSRGTGGVNQPQHF.

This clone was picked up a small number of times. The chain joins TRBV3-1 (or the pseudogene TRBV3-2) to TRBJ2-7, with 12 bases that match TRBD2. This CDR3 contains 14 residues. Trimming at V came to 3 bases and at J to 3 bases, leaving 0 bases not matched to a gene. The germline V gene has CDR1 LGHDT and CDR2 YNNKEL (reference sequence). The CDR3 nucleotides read TGTGCCAGCAGCCAGGGACTAGCGGGCTACGAGCAGTACTTC. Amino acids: CASSQGLAGYEQYF.

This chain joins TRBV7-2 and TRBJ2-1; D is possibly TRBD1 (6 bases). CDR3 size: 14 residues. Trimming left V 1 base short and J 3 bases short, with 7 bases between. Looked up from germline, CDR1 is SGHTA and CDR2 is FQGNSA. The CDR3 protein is CASSLGRGYNEQFF. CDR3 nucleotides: TGTGCCAGCAGCTTAGGCAGGGGCTACAATGAGCAGTTCTTC.

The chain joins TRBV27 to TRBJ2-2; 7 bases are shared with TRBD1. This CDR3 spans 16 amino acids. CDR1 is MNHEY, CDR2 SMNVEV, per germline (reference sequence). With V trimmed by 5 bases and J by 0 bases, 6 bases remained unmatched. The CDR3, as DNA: TGTGCCAGCAGTCCCAGGACAGGCGCGAACACCGGGGAGCTGTTTTTT. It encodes CASSPRTGANTGELFF.